Listed here are 32 T cell receptor beta chains from one sample, sequenced in a study of early stage breast cancer tumors. Assay: immunoSEQ multiplex PCR; the TCRdb copy retains only in-frame clones and omits some. The sample has tens of thousands of clones, just under 80% seen once. The source material was blood. These TCRs come from a person aged 40 to 50 with breast cancer.

This chain joins TRBV6-5 and TRBJ1-5, with D unclear. V lost 0 bases and J 2 bases, leaving 8 bases between the germline ends. Germline loops: CDR1 MNHEY, CDR2 SVGAGI. This CDR3 has 15 amino acids. The CDR3, as DNA: TGTGCCAGCAGTTACTCCGGCCAGGGCAATCAGCCCCAGCATTTT. It specifies CASSYSGQGNQPQHF.

The CDR3 DNA is TGTGCCAGCAGTGGACTAGCGGGAGGAAGGGGGGAGACCCAGTACTTC. The encoded protein is CASSGLAGGRGETQYF. J is TRBJ2-5 and V is TRBV6-1, with 13 bases fitting TRBD2. CDR1 is MNHNS and CDR2 is SASEGT in the germline V gene. This CDR3 is 16 amino acids long. After removal of 4 bases from V and 5 bases from J, the junction contained 7 bases not matched to a gene.

V gene TRBV19 combines with J gene TRBJ1-4; 7 nucleotides line up with TRBD1. The junction had 5 bases not matched to a gene; V was cut back by 5 bases and J by 5 bases. The CDR3 spans 14 residues. Germline values: CDR1 LNHDA, CDR2 SQIVND (reference sequence). In DNA form, the CDR3 reads TGTGCCAGTAGTGCCGACAGGGTCAATGAAAAACTGTTTTTT. Its protein is CASSADRVNEKLFF.

The CDR3 DNA reads TGTGCCAGCAGGGAACGTGCGGGAAGCGACAATGAGCAGTTCTTC. Amino acids: CASRERAGSDNEQFF. This chain connects TRBV2 to TRBJ2-1; possibly TRBD2 for D (6 bases). V was clipped by 6 bases and J by 5 bases, with 17 bases between them. The CDR3 has 15 amino acids. The germline V gene encodes CDR1 SNHLY and CDR2 FYNNEI.

This rearrangement joins TRBV18 to TRBJ2-4; 12 bases are a match to TRBD2. Per germline, CDR1 KGHSH and CDR2 LQKENI. The CDR3 covers 19 residues. Trimming removed 0 bases from V and 1 base from J; junction bases left unmatched: 7. The DNA for the CDR3 is TGTGCCAGCTCACCACCGGGACTAGCGGGTTCCGACGCCAAAAACATTCAGTACTTC. It encodes CASSPPGLAGSDAKNIQYF. Full variable domain (missing parts from reference TRBV18 and TRBJ2-4): NAGVMQNPRHLVRRRGQEARLRCSPMKGHSHVYWYRQLPEEGLKFMVYLQKENIIDESGMPKERFSAEFPKEGPSILRIQQVVRGDSAAYFCASSPPGLAGSDAKNIQYFGAGTRLSVL.

The table lists this clone with a few counts. This chain uses TRBV19 with TRBJ2-7; perhaps TRBD1 as D (6 bases). The germline CDR1 and CDR2 sequences are LNHDA and SQIVND (reference sequence). This CDR3 is 13 amino acids long. The V end lost 4 bases, the J end lost 6 bases, and 13 bases lay between the germline ends. CDR3 sequence reads: CASSTVQGTEQYF. CDR3 DNA: TGTGCCAGTAGTACCGTACAGGGTACCGAGCAGTACTTC.

The V and J genes are TRBV30 and TRBJ2-5; D call uncertain. V gave up 0 bases and J gave up 6 bases, with 5 bases separating them. Germline assignment: CDR1 GTSNPN and CDR2 SVGIG (reference sequence). The CDR3 contains 11 residues. CDR3 in DNA: TGTGCCTGGAGTGTTCTTCAGACCCAGTACTTC. Translating gives CAWSVLQTQYF. Variable domain in full (rest from reference TRBV30 and TRBJ2-5): SQTIHQWPATLVQPVGSPLSLECTVEGTSNPNLYWYRQAAGRGLQLLFYSVGIGQISSEVPQNLSASRPQDRQFILSSKKLLLSDSGFYLCAWSVLQTQYFGPGTRLLVL.

This clone occurred once. This rearrangement joins TRBV27 to TRBJ1-4; 7 positions agree with TRBD1. Germline-derived CDR1 and CDR2 are MNHEY and SMNVEV (reference sequence). V lost 5 bases to trimming and J lost 3 bases; unmatched junction nucleotides: 6. This CDR3 comprises 15 residues. The CDR3 loop reads CASSINRGPNEKLFF. CDR3 bases: TGTGCCAGCAGTATAAACAGGGGACCTAATGAAAAACTGTTTTTT.

This clone was seen once. V and J are TRBV19 and TRBJ1-2, with TRBD1 as a possible D gene (6 bases). The CDR3 runs to 15 residues. Looked up from germline, CDR1 is LNHDA and CDR2 is SQIVND (reference sequence). Trimming shortened V by 3 bases and J by 4 bases, and 15 bases separated the two germline ends. The CDR3 DNA follows: TGTGCCAGTAGTATCCAGGGGACGGGAGGCTATGGCTACACCTTC. Its translation: CASSIQGTGGYGYTF.

The CDR3 bases are TGTGCCAGTAGTACGACCCGGGACTACACAGATACGCAGTATTTT. This gives the protein CASSTTRDYTDTQYF. The chain uses TRBV19 and TRBJ2-3, with 7 positions matching TRBD2. After removal of 4 bases from V and 2 bases from J, the junction contained 6 bases not matched to a gene. Germline values: CDR1 LNHDA, CDR2 SQIVND (reference sequence). This CDR3 region has 15 residues.

The chain combines TRBV4-1 with TRBJ2-1; 9 positions agree with TRBD2. The trim removed 4 bases at V and 3 bases at J, leaving 10 bases unmatched. This CDR3 has 17 residues. CDR1 is MGHRA, CDR2 YSYEKL, per germline. The CDR3 sequence is CASSLLTTSGNYNEQFF. The CDR3 bases are TGCGCCAGCAGCCTCCTAACGACTAGCGGAAACTACAATGAGCAGTTCTTC.

The chain links TRBV4-2 to TRBJ2-3, with TRBD1 identical over 8 bases. The CDR3 runs 16 residues. Germline CDR1 and CDR2: LGHNA and YNFKEQ. After removal of 3 bases from V and 5 bases from J, the junction contained 10 bases not matched to a gene. CDR3 nucleotides: TGTGCCAGCAGCCAGAGGGACAGGTTCGGGCAAGATACGCAGTATTTT. This translates into CASSQRDRFGQDTQYF.

The chain combines TRBV5-1 with TRBJ2-1; 8 bases match TRBD2. V shed 0 bases and J 8 bases; nucleotides not matched to a gene: 7. The CDR3 spans 15 residues. Germline CDR1 reads SGHRS; CDR2 reads YFSETQ. This CDR3 is CASSLVQSGSYEQFF. CDR3 DNA sequence: TGCGCCAGCAGCTTGGTCCAAAGCGGGAGCTATGAGCAGTTCTTC.

The rearrangement links TRBV7-2 to TRBJ2-7, with D possibly being TRBD1 or TRBD2 (6 bases each). This CDR3 comprises 17 residues. Germline CDR1 reads SGHTA; CDR2 reads FQGNSA. Trimming removed 5 bases from V and 5 bases from J, with 25 bases in between. CDR3 protein: CASSHPRQAGLRDEQYF. The CDR3 coding sequence is TGTGCCAGCAGCCACCCTAGACAGGCGGGGTTAAGGGACGAGCAGTACTTC.

This rearrangement joins TRBV7-2 to TRBJ2-7; 8 bases are shared with TRBD2. Germline CDR1 and CDR2: SGHTA and FQGNSA. V trimming: 5 bases; J trimming: 7 bases; junction bases outside the gene matches: 13. The CDR3 consists of 15 residues. The CDR3 sequence: CASSPYGSGMREQYF. The DNA of the CDR3 is TGTGCCAGCAGCCCTTACGGTAGCGGGATGCGGGAGCAGTACTTC.

This clone has just a few counts. The chain joins TRBV6-6 to TRBJ2-7; D gene uncertain. This CDR3 spans 14 amino acids. The germline V gene has CDR1 MNHNY and CDR2 SVGAGI (reference sequence). V lost 6 bases and J lost 3, with 15 bases in between. The CDR3 loop reads CASRVRTSGYEQYF. The CDR3 DNA follows: TGTGCCAGCAGGGTCCGGACGTCCGGCTACGAGCAGTACTTC.

V and J are TRBV10-2 and TRBJ1-1, with TRBD1 matching 7 bases. The germline V gene encodes CDR1 WSHSY and CDR2 SAAADI. J gave up 5 bases and V 4 bases, and 13 bases lay outside the gene matches. This CDR3 comprises 16 residues. The CDR3: CASSAGEGRGGTEAFF. Written as DNA, the CDR3 is TGCGCCAGCAGTGCTGGTGAGGGCAGGGGGGGTACTGAAGCTTTCTTT.

The chain combines TRBV5-1 with TRBJ2-3, with TRBD2 as a possible D gene (5 bases). With 0 bases removed from V and 1 base from J, the gap between germline ends came to 12 bases. This CDR3 contains 16 residues. The germline V gene encodes CDR1 SGHRS and CDR2 YFSETQ. In nucleotides, the CDR3 is TGCGCCAGCAGCTTGGCAGGTGGGAGTGGCACAGATACGCAGTATTTT. This gives the protein CASSLAGGSGTDTQYF.

This sequence joins TRBV5-4 and TRBJ1-3; D is uncertain. This CDR3 is 15 amino acids long. The germline CDR1 and CDR2 sequences are SGHNT and YYREEE (reference sequence). V dropped 2 bases and J dropped 0 bases, with 9 bases sitting between them. This chain's CDR3 is CASSFTPASGNTIYF. For the CDR3, the DNA is TGTGCCAGCAGCTTTACCCCTGCCTCTGGAAACACCATATATTTT.

This clone has more than one count but fewer than ten. This chain connects TRBV6-6 to TRBJ2-1; TRBD2 aligns across 8 bases. This CDR3 has 16 amino acids. Germline lookup yields CDR1 MNHNY and CDR2 SVGAGI (reference sequence). The trim removed 6 bases at V and 5 bases at J, leaving 12 bases unmatched. CDR3 sequence (DNA): TGTGCCAGCAGCCCACTAGCGGACGTCCCCAACAATGAGCAGTTCTTC. Its translation: CASSPLADVPNNEQFF.

The rearrangement links TRBV6-5 to TRBJ2-7; D is possibly TRBD2 (7 bases). CDR1 is MNHEY and CDR2 is SVGAGI in the germline V gene. The length of the CDR3 is 15 residues. Trimming stripped 3 bases from V and 4 bases from J, with 16 bases between. CDR3 sequence (DNA): TGTGCCAGCAGTTATCGCGGGGGCAACGATTACGAGCAGTACTTC. It translates to CASSYRGGNDYEQYF.

This clone was seen only once. The chain combines TRBV19 with TRBJ1-1; D possibly corresponds to TRBD1 (5 bases). Germline-derived CDR1 and CDR2 are LNHDA and SQIVND (reference sequence). Trimming left V 3 bases short and J 8 bases short, with 10 bases between. The length of the CDR3 is 12 residues. The CDR3 region is CASSILGEEAFF. The CDR3 DNA reads as TGTGCCAGTAGTATTTTGGGGGAGGAAGCTTTCTTT.

This chain links TRBV20-1 with TRBJ1-2; D is uncertain. Germline loops: CDR1 DFQATT, CDR2 SNEGSKA (reference sequence). V lost 4 bases to trimming and J lost 3 bases, with 6 bases between them. The CDR3 has 11 amino acids. The CDR3 loop reads CSATRDYGYTF. The DNA for the CDR3 is TGCAGTGCTACACGGGACTATGGCTACACCTTC.

V usage is TRBV5-1 and J usage is TRBJ2-1; D is perhaps TRBD2 (6 bases). The CDR3 loop spans 14 amino acids. Germline V lookup: CDR1 SGHRS, CDR2 YFSETQ. V was cut by 5 bases and J by 1 base, with 10 bases left in between. DNA for the CDR3: TGCGCCAGCAGGGGACTGGAGTCCTACAATGAGCAGTTCTTC. This translates into CASRGLESYNEQFF.

The chain employs TRBV6-1 and TRBJ1-4; possibly TRBD1 for D (5 bases). The germline CDR1 and CDR2 sequences are MNHNS and SASEGT. The germline V and J ends were trimmed by 0 bases and 10 bases, with 12 bases remaining between them. The length of the CDR3 is 14 residues. The CDR3 nucleotides are TGTGCCAGCAGTGAAGCGCTCCAGGGTGCAAAACTGTTTTTT. It is translated as CASSEALQGAKLFF.

The genes are TRBV18 and TRBJ2-3, with 14 bases lining up with TRBD2. With V trimmed by 3 bases and J by 1 base, 0 bases remained unmatched. The CDR3 extends over 16 amino acids. Germline assignment: CDR1 KGHSH and CDR2 LQKENI. The chain's CDR3 is CASSPGLAGGTDTQYF. The CDR3 DNA sequence: TGTGCCAGCTCACCGGGACTAGCGGGAGGCACAGATACGCAGTATTTT.

This clone showed up just a few times. V gene TRBV28 combines with J gene TRBJ2-7, with D hard to call. Germline lookup yields CDR1 MDHEN and CDR2 SYDVKM. Trimming left V 7 bases short and J 2 bases short, with 15 bases between. This CDR3 spans 14 amino acids. The CDR3, as DNA: TGTGCCAGCAATTCTTATCGGTTCCCCTACGAGCAGTACTTC. Amino acid sequence: CASNSYRFPYEQYF.

This clone appeared a single time. J is TRBJ2-7 and V is TRBV6-1; 9 nucleotides agree with TRBD1. The V gene end was trimmed by 5 bases and the J gene end by 3 bases; junction bases not matched to a gene: 5. Looked up from germline, CDR1 is MNHNS and CDR2 is SASEGT. This CDR3 has 14 residues. The CDR3 here is CASSPRDRDYEQYF. The CDR3 DNA sequence: TGTGCCAGCAGTCCCCGGGACAGGGACTACGAGCAGTACTTC.

The chain combines TRBV7-3 with TRBJ2-1; 15 bases fit TRBD2. This CDR3 has 15 amino acids. CDR1 is SGHTA, CDR2 FQGTGA, per germline. The trim removed 4 bases at V and 7 bases at J, leaving 2 bases unmatched. CDR3 sequence reads: CASSWGTSGRNEQFF. The CDR3 bases are TGTGCCAGCAGCTGGGGGACTAGCGGGAGGAATGAGCAGTTCTTC.

This clone has just one count. V is TRBV11-2 and J is TRBJ1-4; tentative D call: TRBD1 (5 bases). CDR3 size: 14 residues. Looked up from germline, CDR1 is SGHAT and CDR2 is FQNNGV. Trimming stripped 5 bases from V and 8 bases from J, with 15 bases between. CDR3: CASSQAGEVEKLFF. CDR3 sequence (DNA): TGTGCCAGCAGCCAGGCGGGGGAAGTGGAAAAACTGTTTTTT.

V gene TRBV5-8 combines with J gene TRBJ2-3, with TRBD2 as a possible D gene (5 bases). With 0 bases removed from V and 6 bases from J, the gap between germline ends came to 14 bases. CDR3 length equals 15 residues. Germline values: CDR1 SGHTS, CDR2 YDEGEE. CDR3 residues: CASSLVGPRGDTQYF. The CDR3 DNA is TGTGCCAGCAGCTTGGTCGGCCCACGGGGTGATACGCAGTATTTT. The full variable domain, its missing parts supplied by reference TRBV5-8 and TRBJ2-3, is EAGVTQSPTHLIKTRGQQATLRCSPISGHTSVYWYQQALGLGLQFLLWYDEGEERNRGNFPPRFSGRQFPNYSSELNVNALELEDSALYLCASSLVGPRGDTQYFGPGTRLTVL.

This clone came up a few times. The J gene is TRBJ2-4, the V gene TRBV30, with 8 bases lining up with TRBD2. Trimming took 7 bases from V and 3 from J; bases not matched to a gene: 8. The germline V gene has CDR1 GTSNPN and CDR2 SVGIG (reference sequence). This CDR3 region has 14 residues. The CDR3 sequence is CALGASGGKNIQYF. The CDR3 coding sequence is TGTGCCTTAGGGGCCAGCGGGGGCAAAAACATTCAGTACTTC. The full variable domain, its missing parts supplied by reference TRBV30 and TRBJ2-4, is SQTIHQWPATLVQPVGSPLSLECTVEGTSNPNLYWYRQAAGRGLQLLFYSVGIGQISSEVPQNLSASRPQDRQFILSSKKLLLSDSGFYLCALGASGGKNIQYFGAGTRLSVL.